Listed here are 31 T cell receptor beta chains from one sample, sequenced in a study of blood T cell repertoires in COVID-19. This table comes from immunoSEQ multiplex PCR, and its TCRdb copy is limited to in-frame clones, with some not included. The data hold 100,000 to 150,000 clones, with approximately 80% observed a single time. Sequencing input: peripheral blood. The receptors derive from a woman between 50 and 59 years old with acute or convalescent COVID-19.

CDR3 bases: TGTGCCAGTAGCCAACAGGGGGCTTTTGGCTACACCTTC. Its protein is CASSQQGAFGYTF. The chain links TRBV19 to TRBJ1-2, with 9 bases fitting TRBD1. The CDR3 has 13 amino acids. The V gene end was trimmed by 6 bases and the J gene end by 7 bases; junction bases not matched to a gene: 6. Looked up from germline, CDR1 is LNHDA and CDR2 is SQIVND (reference sequence).

In this sample, this clone turned up once. V is TRBV7-8 and J is TRBJ2-7, with 9 bases fitting TRBD2. Germline CDR1 reads SGHVS; CDR2 reads FQNEAQ. The V and J ends lost 5 bases and 3 bases, in that order; junction bases with no gene match: 11. The CDR3 loop spans 16 amino acids. CDR3 coding DNA: TGTGCCAGCAGCCCGCTTGCCCTAGCGGGGTTCTACGAGCAGTACTTC. This translates into CASSPLALAGFYEQYF.

The chain joins TRBV6-6 to TRBJ1-1, with D possibly matching TRBD1 (6 bases). Germline V CDR1 and CDR2: MNHNY, SVGAGI (reference sequence). Trimming stripped 4 bases from V and 5 bases from J, with 14 bases between. This CDR3 has 14 residues. CDR3 region: CASSSGVKVTEAFF. The CDR3 region has the DNA TGTGCCAGCAGTTCAGGGGTTAAGGTTACTGAAGCTTTCTTT.

The chain carries TRBV12-3 or TRBV12-4 and TRBJ1-2, with D possibly matching TRBD1 (6 bases). V was cut by 5 bases and J by 7 bases, with 11 bases left in between. The CDR3 is 12 amino acids. The CDR3 loop is CASSLTRGGYTF. The CDR3 nucleotides are TGTGCCAGCAGTCTCACCAGGGGTGGCTACACCTTC.

The V call is TRBV11-2, the J call TRBJ1-6; D ambiguous. In germline, CDR1 is SGHAT, CDR2 FQNNGV. Trimming stripped 2 bases from V and 3 bases from J, with 14 bases between. The CDR3 contains 17 residues. CDR3 region: CASSLRFGPDYNSPLHF. CDR3 nucleotide sequence: TGTGCCAGCAGCTTAAGGTTTGGGCCCGACTATAATTCACCCCTCCACTTT.

The CDR3, as DNA: TGTGCCAGCAGCCTTCTAGCAGATACGCAGTATTTT. This translates into CASSLLADTQYF. This sequence joins TRBV5-6 and TRBJ2-3; D call uncertain. Germline V CDR1 and CDR2: SGHDT, YYEEEE. The length of the CDR3 is 12 residues. Trimming shortened V by 4 bases and J by 4 bases, and 7 bases separated the two germline ends.

This clone was picked up a small number of times. The chain combines TRBV5-1 with TRBJ1-2; 7 nucleotides line up with TRBD1. CDR1 SGHRS and CDR2 YFSETQ come from the germline V gene. Trimming took 8 bases from V and 6 from J; bases not matched to a gene: 4. This CDR3 has 11 amino acids. Here the CDR3 DNA reads TGCGCCAGATTACAGGGGCATGGCTACACCTTC. Amino acid sequence: CARLQGHGYTF.

V and J are TRBV6-5 and TRBJ1-1; 7 bases match TRBD1. The CDR3 sequence is 14 residues long. From germline, CDR1 is MNHEY and CDR2 SVGAGI. With V trimmed by 7 bases and J by 3 bases, 8 bases remained unmatched. This CDR3 is CASTLDRDDTEAFF. The CDR3 DNA reads as TGTGCCAGCACCTTAGACAGGGATGACACTGAAGCTTTCTTT.

The V gene is TRBV27, the J gene TRBJ1-2; 7 nucleotides align to TRBD1. Trimming at V came to 2 bases and at J to 2 bases, leaving 2 bases not matched to a gene. In germline, CDR1 is MNHEY, CDR2 SMNVEV (reference sequence). CDR3 length: 14 amino acids. The CDR3 region has the DNA TGTGCCAGCAGTTTAAAGGGGGCGAACTATGGCTACACCTTC. This translates into CASSLKGANYGYTF.

The J gene is TRBJ1-6, the V gene TRBV2; the match to TRBD1 covers 10 bases. This CDR3 contains 15 residues. Germline trimming cut 11 bases from V and 7 bases from J; bases unmatched to any gene: 11. Per the germline V gene, CDR1 is SNHLY and CDR2 is FYNNEI. CDR3 in amino acids: CALTSGDRGNSPLHF. In DNA, the CDR3 is TGTGCCCTCACCAGCGGGGACAGGGGCAATTCACCCCTCCACTTT.

The V and J genes are TRBV7-2 and TRBJ2-1; D may be TRBD1 (6 bases). V was shortened by 5 bases and J by 9 bases, with 17 bases between the two germline ends. Germline CDR1 reads SGHTA; CDR2 reads FQGNSA. The length of the CDR3 is 14 residues. CDR3 residues: CASSQTRGTSEQFF. CDR3 DNA sequence: TGTGCCAGCAGCCAAACCAGGGGTACAAGTGAGCAGTTCTTC.

V is TRBV29-1 and J is TRBJ1-2, with 7 positions matching TRBD1. Germline CDR1 reads SQVTM; CDR2 reads ANQGSEA. Trimming cost V 5 bases and J 4 bases; bases outside gene matches: 1. There are 11 residues in the CDR3. The chain's CDR3 is CSVRTGYGYTF. DNA for the CDR3: TGCAGCGTTAGGACAGGCTATGGCTACACCTTC.

The V call is TRBV11-2, the J call TRBJ1-2, with 9 nucleotides matching TRBD1. CDR1 and CDR2 (germline): SGHAT, FQNNGV. V shed 5 bases, J shed 2 bases, and the junction held 12 bases outside the gene matches. The CDR3 covers 17 residues. The CDR3 protein is CASSLPKPGTGNYGYTF. In nucleotides, the CDR3 is TGTGCCAGCAGCCTACCTAAACCCGGGACAGGGAACTATGGCTACACCTTC.

By sample share, this clone is medium-sized. V is TRBV24-1 and J is TRBJ1-1; 7 nucleotides line up with TRBD1. V gave up 7 bases and J gave up 1 base; unmatched junction bases: 2. Germline CDR1 reads KGHDR; CDR2 reads SFDVKD. CDR3 size: 13 residues. The CDR3 bases are TGTGCCACCAGGGACAGGTCGAACACTGAAGCTTTCTTT. Its translation is CATRDRSNTEAFF.

CDR3 amino acids: CAISDRASSYNEQFF. The CDR3 nucleotides read TGTGCCATCAGTGACAGGGCGAGCTCCTACAATGAGCAGTTCTTC. The chain combines TRBV10-3 with TRBJ2-1; D might be TRBD1 (5 bases). The ends were cut back, 3 bases at V and 0 bases at J, with 9 bases in the middle. The germline V gene encodes CDR1 ENHRY and CDR2 SYGVKD. This CDR3 has 15 amino acids.

The rearrangement joins TRBV30 to TRBJ2-3, with 8 nucleotides matching TRBD2. CDR1 is GTSNPN and CDR2 is SVGIG in the germline V gene (reference sequence). This CDR3 contains 15 residues. V lost 4 bases, J lost 2 bases, and 8 bases stayed unmatched. The CDR3 sequence: CAWKVNGGATDTQYF. In DNA form, the CDR3 reads TGTGCCTGGAAGGTGAACGGGGGGGCCACAGATACGCAGTATTTT. The full variable domain, rest sourced from reference TRBV30 and TRBJ2-3, is SQTIHQWPATLVQPVGSPLSLECTVEGTSNPNLYWYRQAAGRGLQLLFYSVGIGQISSEVPQNLSASRPQDRQFILSSKKLLLSDSGFYLCAWKVNGGATDTQYFGPGTRLTVL.

The rearrangement uses TRBV5-1 and TRBJ2-7, with unresolved D. V dropped 1 base and J dropped 2 bases, with 7 bases sitting between them. This CDR3 region has 13 residues. CDR1 and CDR2 from the germline V gene are SGHRS and YFSETQ. CDR3 loop: CASSLSQTYEQYF. The DNA for the CDR3 is TGCGCCAGCAGCTTGTCTCAGACCTACGAGCAGTACTTC. Based on the CDR3 plus reference TRBV5-1 and TRBJ2-7, the full variable domain is KAGVTQTPRYLIKTRGQQVTLSCSPISGHRSVSWYQQTPGQGLQFLFEYFSETQRNKGNFPGRFSGRQFSNSRSEMNVSTLELGDSALYLCASSLSQTYEQYFGPGTRLTVT.

The chain is built from TRBV7-9 and TRBJ1-4, with 7 bases fitting TRBD1. J gave up 3 bases and V 5 bases, and 6 bases lay outside the gene matches. Germline V gene data show CDR1 as SEHNR and CDR2 as FQNEAQ (reference sequence). This CDR3 spans 15 amino acids. CDR3 residues: CASSPRGHANEKLFF. The CDR3 DNA is TGTGCCAGCAGCCCTAGGGGGCACGCTAATGAAAAACTGTTTTTT.

This clone is a singleton in its sample. This chain uses TRBV6-6 with TRBJ2-7; perhaps TRBD1 as D (7 bases). The germline CDR1 and CDR2 sequences are MNHNY and SVGAGI (reference sequence). V was cut by 5 bases and J by 3 bases, with 14 bases left in between. This CDR3 is 14 amino acids long. This CDR3 reads CASSDGRQGYEQYF. CDR3 nucleotides: TGTGCCAGCAGTGACGGGAGACAGGGCTACGAGCAGTACTTC.

In this sample, this clone turned up a few times. V and J are TRBV11-2 and TRBJ2-4; 8 bases map to TRBD1. The CDR3 runs 16 residues. Germline CDR1 and CDR2: SGHAT and FQNNGV. V gave up 5 bases and J gave up 0 bases; unmatched junction bases: 6. CDR3 sequence: CASSPWDRLAKNIQYF. CDR3 nucleotide sequence: TGTGCCAGCAGCCCATGGGACAGGCTAGCCAAAAACATTCAGTACTTC.

The chain joins TRBV24-1 to TRBJ2-1; 9 nucleotides line up with TRBD1. CDR3 length: 15 amino acids. Per germline, CDR1 KGHDR and CDR2 SFDVKD. The J segment lost 6 bases and the V segment lost 4 bases, leaving 6 bases of the junction unmatched. The CDR3 reads CATSDSGQGSNEQFF. Written as DNA, the CDR3 is TGTGCCACCAGTGACTCGGGACAGGGAAGCAATGAGCAGTTCTTC.

This sequence joins TRBV5-1 and TRBJ2-1; a weak D match, TRBD1 (5 bases). Germline V gene lookup returns CDR1 SGHRS and CDR2 YFSETQ. Trimming pared 0 bases from V and 0 bases from J, leaving 7 bases between. The CDR3 loop spans 15 amino acids. The CDR3 region has the DNA TGCGCCAGCAGCTTGGGGGGCCCCTCCTACAATGAGCAGTTCTTC. Protein product: CASSLGGPSYNEQFF.

The chain recombines TRBV6-2 or TRBV6-3 with TRBJ1-4, with TRBD1 matching over 7 bases. CDR1 and CDR2 from the germline V gene are MNHEY and SVGEGT. This CDR3 spans 15 amino acids. The V segment lost 2 bases and the J segment 5 bases; nucleotides outside the gene matches: 5. CDR3 DNA: TGTGCCAGCAGTTACGTTAGGGGGCCAAATGAAAAACTGTTTTTT. Amino acids: CASSYVRGPNEKLFF.

The chain links TRBV3-1 (or the pseudogene TRBV3-2) to TRBJ1-6; TRBD1 matches 10 bases. CDR1 LGHDT and CDR2 YNNKEL come from the germline V gene (reference sequence). The J segment lost 10 bases and the V segment lost 4 bases, leaving 4 bases of the junction unmatched. This CDR3 is 14 amino acids long. The DNA for the CDR3 is TGTGCCAGCAGCCGGGACAGGGGAGCCTCACCCCTCCACTTT. Protein: CASSRDRGASPLHF.

This clone was recorded a few times. The CDR3 sequence: CASSRDAGQGGEKLFF. CDR3 nucleotides: TGTGCCAGCTCACGTGACGCGGGACAGGGAGGAGAAAAACTGTTTTTT. The chain employs TRBV18 and TRBJ1-4; 9 bases are a match to TRBD1. The CDR3 is made up of 16 amino acids. The V and J ends lost 4 bases and 8 bases, in that order; junction bases with no gene match: 11. Germline V gene lookup returns CDR1 KGHSH and CDR2 LQKENI.

This chain uses TRBV6-2 or TRBV6-3 with TRBJ1-5; D ambiguous. V was pared by 4 bases and J by 1 base, with 8 bases between. The CDR3 runs to 14 residues. Germline loops: CDR1 MNHEY, CDR2 SVGEGT. CDR3 nucleotides: TGTGCCAGCAGTTTTCGGGAGAGCAATCAGCCCCAGCATTTT. Translated: CASSFRESNQPQHF.

The V call is TRBV2, the J call TRBJ2-3; 7 bases align to TRBD1. J lost 3 bases, V lost 7 bases, and 4 bases had no gene match. Germline CDR1 reads SNHLY; CDR2 reads FYNNEI. CDR3 length: 13 residues. CDR3 sequence: CASNDRVTDTQYF. The CDR3 nucleotides are TGTGCCAGCAATGACAGGGTGACAGATACGCAGTATTTT.

This clone has a handful of counts. In DNA form, the CDR3 reads TGTGCCAGCTCACGACAGGCCGAGAACACTGAAGCTTTCTTT. This gives the protein CASSRQAENTEAFF. This sequence joins TRBV7-2 and TRBJ1-1; a possible D gene is TRBD1 (6 bases). CDR1 is SGHTA and CDR2 is FQGNSA in the germline V gene. This CDR3 comprises 14 residues. The V gene lost 8 bases and the J gene lost 1 base, with 14 bases spanning the gap.

The chain recombines TRBV4-2 with TRBJ2-2; TRBD2 agrees at 9 bases. Trimming cost V 3 bases and J 5 bases; bases outside gene matches: 13. Germline loops: CDR1 LGHNA, CDR2 YNFKEQ. The CDR3 spans 18 residues. The CDR3 bases are TGTGCCAGCAGCCAGTTAGGGAGGAATAGCGGGGGTACCGGGGAGCTGTTTTTT. Protein sequence: CASSQLGRNSGGTGELFF.

The genes are TRBV6-6 and TRBJ1-6, with D unclear. CDR1 and CDR2 (germline): MNHNY, SVGAGI (reference sequence). The CDR3 is 12 residues long. The ends were cut back, 4 bases at V and 6 bases at J, with 4 bases in the middle. DNA for the CDR3: TGTGCCAGCAGTTTGGCTAATTCACCCCTCCACTTT. It encodes CASSLANSPLHF.

The rearrangement joins TRBV5-4 to TRBJ1-5; D is undetermined. This CDR3 has 14 residues. Germline CDR1 reads SGHNT; CDR2 reads YYREEE (reference sequence). V lost 0 bases and J lost 4, with 8 bases in between. The CDR3 region has the DNA TGTGCCAGCAGCTTGGGGCAGTCGAATCAGCCCCAGCATTTT. It is translated as CASSLGQSNQPQHF.